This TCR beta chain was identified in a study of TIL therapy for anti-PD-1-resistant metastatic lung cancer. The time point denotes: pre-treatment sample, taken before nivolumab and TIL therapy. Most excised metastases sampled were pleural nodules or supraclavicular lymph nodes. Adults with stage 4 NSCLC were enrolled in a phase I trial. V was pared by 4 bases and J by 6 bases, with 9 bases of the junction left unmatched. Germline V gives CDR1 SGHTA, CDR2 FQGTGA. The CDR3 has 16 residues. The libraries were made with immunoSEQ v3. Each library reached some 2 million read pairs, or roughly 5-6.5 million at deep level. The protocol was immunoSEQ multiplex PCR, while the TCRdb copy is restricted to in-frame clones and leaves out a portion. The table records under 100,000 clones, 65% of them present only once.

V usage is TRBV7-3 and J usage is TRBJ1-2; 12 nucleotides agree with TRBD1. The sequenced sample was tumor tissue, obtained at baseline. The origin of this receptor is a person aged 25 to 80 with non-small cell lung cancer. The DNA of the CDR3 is TGTGCCAGCAGCTCCCCCGGGACAGGGGGCGCAGATGGCTACACCTTC. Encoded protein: CASSSPGTGGADGYTF.